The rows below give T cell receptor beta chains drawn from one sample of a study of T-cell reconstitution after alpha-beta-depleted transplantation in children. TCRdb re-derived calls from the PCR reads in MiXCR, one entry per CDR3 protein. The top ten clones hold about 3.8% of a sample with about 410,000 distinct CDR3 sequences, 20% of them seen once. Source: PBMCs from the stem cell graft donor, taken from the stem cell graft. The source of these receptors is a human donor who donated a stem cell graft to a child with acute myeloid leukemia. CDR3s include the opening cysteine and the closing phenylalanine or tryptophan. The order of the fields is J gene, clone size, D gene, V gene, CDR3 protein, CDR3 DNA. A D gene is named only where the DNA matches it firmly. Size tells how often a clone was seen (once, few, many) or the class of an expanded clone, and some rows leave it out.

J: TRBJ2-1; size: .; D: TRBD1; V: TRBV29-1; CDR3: CSVRQGADNEQFF; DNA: TGCAGCGTCCGACAGGGGGCGGACAATGAGCAGTTCTTC
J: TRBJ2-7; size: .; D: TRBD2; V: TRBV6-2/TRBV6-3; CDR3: CASNQAGTRREQYF; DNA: TGTGCCAGCAATCAAGCCGGGACTAGGCGCGAGCAGTACTTC
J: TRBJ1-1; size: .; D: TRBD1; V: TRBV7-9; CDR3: CASNLVTGGKSEAFF; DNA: TGTGCCAGCAACTTAGTCACAGGGGGTAAATCTGAAGCTTTCTTT
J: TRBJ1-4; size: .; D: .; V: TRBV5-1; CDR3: CATRGQPEGGEKLFF; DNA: TGCGCCACGCGGGGGCAGCCCGAAGGGGGTGAAAAACTGTTTTTT
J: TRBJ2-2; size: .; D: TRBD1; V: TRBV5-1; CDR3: CASRLPGQGMGTGELFF; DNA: TGCGCCAGCAGATTACCCGGACAGGGTATGGGAACCGGGGAGCTGTTTTTT
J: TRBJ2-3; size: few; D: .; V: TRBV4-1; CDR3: CASSQVQGPTDTQYF; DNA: TGCGCCAGCAGCCAAGTTCAGGGTCCCACAGATACGCAGTATTTT
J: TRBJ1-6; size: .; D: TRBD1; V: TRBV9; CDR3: CASSEGQGSPLHF; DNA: TGTGCCAGCAGCGAGGGACAGGGTTCACCCCTCCACTTT
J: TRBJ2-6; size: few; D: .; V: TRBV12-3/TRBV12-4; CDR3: CASSSLRGKKSSGANVLTF; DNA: TGTGCCAGCAGTTCCTTAAGGGGGAAAAAAAGCTCTGGGGCCAACGTCCTGACTTTC
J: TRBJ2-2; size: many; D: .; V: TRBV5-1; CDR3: CASSLVTSPNTGELFF; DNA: TGCGCCAGCAGCTTGGTAACTAGCCCTAACACCGGGGAGCTGTTTTTT
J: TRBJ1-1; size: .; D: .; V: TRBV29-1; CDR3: CSVIGGTTNTEAFF; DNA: TGCAGCGTTATAGGGGGGACTACGAACACTGAAGCTTTCTTT
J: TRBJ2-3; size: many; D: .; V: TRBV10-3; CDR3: CAISQTGDSTDTQYF; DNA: TGTGCCATCAGTCAGACAGGCGACAGCACAGATACGCAGTATTTT
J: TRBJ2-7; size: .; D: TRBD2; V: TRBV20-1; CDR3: CSARPGLALSYEQYF; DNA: TGCAGTGCTAGGCCTGGACTAGCCCTTTCCTACGAGCAGTACTTC
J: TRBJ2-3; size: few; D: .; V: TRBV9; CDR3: CASSVPTDTQYF; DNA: TGTGCCAGCAGCGTCCCCACAGATACGCAGTATTTT
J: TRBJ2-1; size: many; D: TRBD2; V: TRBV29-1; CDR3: CSVEVLAGVNEQFF; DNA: TGCAGCGTTGAGGTGCTAGCGGGAGTCAATGAGCAGTTCTTC
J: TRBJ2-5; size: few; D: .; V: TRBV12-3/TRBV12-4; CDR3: CASSHGDNRETQYF; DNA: TGTGCCAGCAGCCATGGGGATAATCGAGAGACCCAGTACTTC
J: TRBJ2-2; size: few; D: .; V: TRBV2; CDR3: CASRGPTGELFF; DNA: TGTGCCAGCAGAGGCCCCACCGGGGAGCTGTTTTTT
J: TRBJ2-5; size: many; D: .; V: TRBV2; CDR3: CASSEARPSIQETQYF; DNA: TGTGCCAGCAGTGAAGCGCGGCCGAGCATCCAAGAGACCCAGTACTTC
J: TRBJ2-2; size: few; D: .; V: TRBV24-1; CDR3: CATSDSGTRTTGELFF; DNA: TGTGCCACCAGTGACTCCGGGACAAGGACCACCGGGGAGCTGTTTTTT
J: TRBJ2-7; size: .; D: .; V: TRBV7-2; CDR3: CASSLNPTPSYEQYF; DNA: TGTGCCAGCAGCTTAAATCCTACCCCGTCCTACGAGCAGTACTTC
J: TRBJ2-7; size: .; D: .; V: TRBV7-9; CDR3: CASSLGDQRTPPYEQYF; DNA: TGTGCCAGCAGCTTAGGGGACCAGCGGACCCCACCCTACGAGCAGTACTTC
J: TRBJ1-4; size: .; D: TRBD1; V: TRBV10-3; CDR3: CAINPTGVGKLFF; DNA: TGTGCCATCAACCCCACAGGGGTGGGTAAACTGTTTTTT
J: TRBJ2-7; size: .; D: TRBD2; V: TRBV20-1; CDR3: CSAEPGLAAYEQYF; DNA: TGCAGTGCCGAACCCGGACTAGCGGCTTACGAGCAGTACTTC
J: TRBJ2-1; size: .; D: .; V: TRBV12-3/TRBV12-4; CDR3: CASTDSSTNEQFF; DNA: TGTGCCAGCACAGACTCTAGCACGAATGAGCAGTTCTTC
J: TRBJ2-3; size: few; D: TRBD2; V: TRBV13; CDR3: CASSLFREGQGDTQYF; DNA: TGTGCCAGCAGCTTATTCCGGGAGGGCCAGGGAGATACGCAGTATTTT
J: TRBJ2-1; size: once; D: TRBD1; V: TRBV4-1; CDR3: CASSQVSLGESGQKYNEQFF; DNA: TGCGCCAGCAGCCAAGTAAGCCTGGGGGAATCGGGACAGAAATACAATGAGCAGTTCTTC
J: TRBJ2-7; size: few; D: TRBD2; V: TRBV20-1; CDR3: CSARATTSGRVEQYF; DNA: TGCAGTGCTAGAGCCACGACTAGCGGGAGAGTTGAGCAGTACTTC
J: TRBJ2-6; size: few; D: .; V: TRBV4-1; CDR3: CASSQLQQISGANVLTF; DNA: TGCGCCAGCAGCCAATTACAACAGATCTCTGGGGCCAACGTCCTGACTTTC
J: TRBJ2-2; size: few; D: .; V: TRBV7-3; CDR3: CASSPLAGIGELFF; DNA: TGTGCCAGCAGCCCGTTAGCAGGGATCGGGGAGCTGTTTTTT
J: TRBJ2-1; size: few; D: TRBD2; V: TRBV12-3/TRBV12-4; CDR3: CASNPTSGRANEQFF; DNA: TGTGCCAGCAACCCGACTAGCGGGAGGGCAAATGAGCAGTTCTTC
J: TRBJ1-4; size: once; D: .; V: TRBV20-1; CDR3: CCAPAGGGINEKLFF; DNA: TGCTGTGCTCCTGCCGGCGGCGGTATTAATGAAAAACTGTTTTTT
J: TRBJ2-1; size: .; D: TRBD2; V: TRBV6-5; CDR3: CASSYSQTSGIHNEQFF; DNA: TGTGCCAGCAGTTACTCGCAGACTAGCGGGATTCACAATGAGCAGTTCTTC
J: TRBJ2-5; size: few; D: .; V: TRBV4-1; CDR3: CASSPWLAETQYF; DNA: TGCGCCAGCAGTCCCTGGCTAGCGGAGACCCAGTACTTC
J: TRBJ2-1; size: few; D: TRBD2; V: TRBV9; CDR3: CASSNPGLAGVGGYNEQFF; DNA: TGTGCCAGCAGCAACCCGGGACTAGCGGGAGTTGGGGGTTACAATGAGCAGTTCTTC
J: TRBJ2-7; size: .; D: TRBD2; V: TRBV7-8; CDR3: CASSFYSGLVDGEQYF; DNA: TGTGCCAGCAGCTTCTACTCCGGACTAGTCGATGGCGAGCAGTACTTC
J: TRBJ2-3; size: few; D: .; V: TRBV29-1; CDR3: CSAEDRGGDTQYF; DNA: TGCAGCGCTGAGGACCGAGGGGGAGATACGCAGTATTTT
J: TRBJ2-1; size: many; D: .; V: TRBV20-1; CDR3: CSARDPGVATYEQFF; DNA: TGCAGTGCCCGCGACCCAGGGGTAGCGACATATGAGCAGTTCTTC
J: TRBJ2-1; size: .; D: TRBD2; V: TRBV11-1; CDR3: CASSTPRLAGAGEQFF; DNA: TGTGCCAGCAGCACCCCCAGACTAGCGGGCGCAGGTGAGCAGTTCTTC
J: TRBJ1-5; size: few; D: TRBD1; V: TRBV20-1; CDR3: CSAGGQAYSNQPQHF; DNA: TGCAGTGCCGGCGGACAGGCCTATAGCAATCAGCCCCAGCATTTT
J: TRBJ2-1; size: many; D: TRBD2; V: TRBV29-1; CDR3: CSAGLAGGNEQFF; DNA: TGCAGCGCTGGACTAGCGGGAGGCAATGAGCAGTTCTTC
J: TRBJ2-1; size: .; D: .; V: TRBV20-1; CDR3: CSARVGAGQFF; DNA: TGCAGTGCTAGAGTCGGCGCGGGGCAGTTCTTC
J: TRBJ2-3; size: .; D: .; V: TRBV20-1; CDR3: CSARDGGGILTDTQYF; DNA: TGCAGTGCTAGAGATGGGGGCGGGATACTCACAGATACGCAGTATTTT
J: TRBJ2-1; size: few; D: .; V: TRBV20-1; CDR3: CSARAGLGANEQFF; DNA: TGCAGTGCGCGAGCCGGGCTAGGGGCCAATGAGCAGTTCTTC
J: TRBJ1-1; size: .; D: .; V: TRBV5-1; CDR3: CASSPKTNTEAFF; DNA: TGCGCCAGCAGCCCAAAGACGAACACTGAAGCTTTCTTT
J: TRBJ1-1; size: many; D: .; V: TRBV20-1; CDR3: CSAREVRGFTEAFF; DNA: TGCAGTGCTAGAGAGGTCAGGGGTTTCACTGAAGCTTTCTTT
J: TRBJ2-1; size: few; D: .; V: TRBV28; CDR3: CASNGLASYNEQFF; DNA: TGTGCCAGCAATGGGCTGGCCTCCTACAATGAGCAGTTCTTC
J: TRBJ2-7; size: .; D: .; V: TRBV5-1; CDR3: CASSFQGTYYEQYF; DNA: TGCGCCAGCAGCTTCCAGGGGACATACTACGAGCAGTACTTC
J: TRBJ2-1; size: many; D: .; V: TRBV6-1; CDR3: CASSEFSVPAYNEQFF; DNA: TGTGCCAGCAGTGAATTTAGCGTCCCTGCCTACAATGAGCAGTTCTTC
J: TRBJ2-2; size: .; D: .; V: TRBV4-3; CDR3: CASSQLRSLVGGELFF; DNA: TGCGCCAGCAGCCAACTAAGGAGTTTGGTGGGCGGGGAGCTGTTTTTT
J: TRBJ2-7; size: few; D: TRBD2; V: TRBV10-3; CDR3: CAISLTSGSYLTYEQYF; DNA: TGTGCCATCAGTCTGACTAGCGGGAGCTACCTTACCTACGAGCAGTACTTC
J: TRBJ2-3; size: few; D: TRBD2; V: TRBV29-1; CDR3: CSAREGVDTQYF; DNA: TGCAGCGCCCGGGAGGGGGTAGATACGCAGTATTTT
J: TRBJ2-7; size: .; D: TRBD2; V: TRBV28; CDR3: CASSFPSGRLYEQYF; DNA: TGTGCCAGCAGTTTTCCTAGCGGGAGACTCTACGAGCAGTACTTC